This TCR beta chain derives from a study of technical replicates of blood from several donors. TCRdb's table, derived via immunoSEQ multiplex PCR, lists solely in-frame clones and lacks some. This table holds about 81,000 clones, over 75% found once. Trimming removed 0 bases from V and 0 bases from J, with 15 bases in between. This CDR3 comprises 17 residues. Germline CDR1 reads SGHRS; CDR2 reads YFSETQ. This clone was recorded a few times. Sequenced sample: PBMCs. This TCR was recovered from a human donor in good health. Some clones in this sample may be carry-over from other donors' samples. The chain uses TRBV5-1 and TRBJ1-1; D perhaps matches TRBD1 (5 bases). The CDR3 here is CASSLGSGAGMNTEAFF. The CDR3 DNA reads as TGCGCCAGCAGCTTGGGTTCCGGGGCGGGGATGAACACTGAAGCTTTCTTT. Full variable domain (remainder filled in from reference TRBV5-1 and TRBJ1-1): KAGVTQTPRYLIKTRGQQVTLSCSPISGHRSVSWYQQTPGQGLQFLFEYFSETQRNKGNFPGRFSGRQFSNSRSEMNVSTLELGDSALYLCASSLGSGAGMNTEAFFGQGTRLTVV.